This T cell receptor beta chain was sequenced during a study of T cells after posttransplantation cyclophosphamide. TCRdb keeps only in-frame clones here, not all; method: immunoSEQ multiplex PCR. There are about 8,800 clones in the sample; 98% occur only once, and approximately 0.25% lies in the top ten. Cells defined as naive were viable CD3+CD4+ or CD3+CD8+ and CCR7+CD45RA+CD45RO-CD95-CD27+CD28+. The CDR3 extends over 15 amino acids. Germline loops: CDR1 LGHNA, CDR2 YNFKEQ. Losses at the gene ends were 1 base for V and 4 bases for J; bases not matched to a gene: 4. This sequence originates from an older woman in good health, CMV-negative, and a related stem cell transplant donor. The specimen was naive CD4+ T cells sorted from PBMCs. The chain uses TRBV4-2 and TRBJ2-5; 9 bases are shared with TRBD1. CDR3 coding DNA: TGTGCCAGCAGCCAAGGGGACAGGGACGCAGAGACCCAGTACTTC. Its translation: CASSQGDRDAETQYF.